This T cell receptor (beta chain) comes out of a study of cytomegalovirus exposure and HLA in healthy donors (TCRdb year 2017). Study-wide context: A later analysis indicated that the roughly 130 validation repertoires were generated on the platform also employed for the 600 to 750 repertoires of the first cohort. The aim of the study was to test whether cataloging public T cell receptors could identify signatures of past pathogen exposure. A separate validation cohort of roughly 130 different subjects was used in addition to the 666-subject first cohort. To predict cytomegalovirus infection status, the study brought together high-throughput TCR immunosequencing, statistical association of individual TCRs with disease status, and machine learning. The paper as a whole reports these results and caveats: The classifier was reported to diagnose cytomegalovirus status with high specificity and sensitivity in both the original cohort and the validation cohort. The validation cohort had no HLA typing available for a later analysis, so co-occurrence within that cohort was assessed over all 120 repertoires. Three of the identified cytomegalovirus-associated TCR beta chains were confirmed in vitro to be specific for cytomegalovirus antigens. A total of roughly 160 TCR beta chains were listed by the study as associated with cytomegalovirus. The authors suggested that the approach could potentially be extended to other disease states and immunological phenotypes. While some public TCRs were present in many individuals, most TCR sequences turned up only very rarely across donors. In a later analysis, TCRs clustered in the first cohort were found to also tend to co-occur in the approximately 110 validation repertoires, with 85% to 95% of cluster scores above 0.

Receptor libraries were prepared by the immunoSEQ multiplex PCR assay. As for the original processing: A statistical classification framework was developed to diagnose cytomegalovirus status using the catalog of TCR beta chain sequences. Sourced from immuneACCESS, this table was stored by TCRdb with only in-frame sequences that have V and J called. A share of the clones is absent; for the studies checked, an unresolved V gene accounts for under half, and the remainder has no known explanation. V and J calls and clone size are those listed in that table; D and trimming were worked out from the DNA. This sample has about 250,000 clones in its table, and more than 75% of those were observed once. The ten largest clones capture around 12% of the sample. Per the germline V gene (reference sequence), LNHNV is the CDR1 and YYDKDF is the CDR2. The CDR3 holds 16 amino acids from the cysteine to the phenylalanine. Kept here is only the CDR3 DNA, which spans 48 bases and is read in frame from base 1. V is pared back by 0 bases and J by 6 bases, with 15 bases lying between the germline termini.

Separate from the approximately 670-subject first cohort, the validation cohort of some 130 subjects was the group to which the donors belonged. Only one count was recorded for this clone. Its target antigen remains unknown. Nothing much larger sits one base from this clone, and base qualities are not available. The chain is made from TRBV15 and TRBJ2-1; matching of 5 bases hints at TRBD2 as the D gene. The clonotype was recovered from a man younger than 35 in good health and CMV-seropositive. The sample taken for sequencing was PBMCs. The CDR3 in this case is CATSRDSRVLGNEQFF. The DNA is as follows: TGTGCCACCAGCAGAGATTCGCGGGTCCTCGGCAATGAGCAGTTCTTC.